This entry lists 16 T cell receptor beta chains sequenced from one sample in a study of OX40 agonist ivuxolimab in advanced cancers. Library generation was performed with the immunoSEQ multiplex PCR assay. In TCRdb, the immuneACCESS table is reduced to in-frame sequences with V and J assigned. These tables do not hold every clone; where another copy was compared, an unresolved V gene accounts for under half, and the others remain unexplained. Counted in this sample were about 64,000 clones; 80% to 90% of them appeared once. The ten biggest clones cover 2.8% of the sample. The starting material was CD4+ or CD8+ T cells sorted from blood, obtained in a trial of the OX40 agonist ivuxolimab. Receptor source: an adult with an advanced solid tumor such as melanoma, head and neck, liver or kidney cancer.

The chain employs TRBV19 and TRBJ2-6; no clear D. This CDR3 has 14 residues. Trimming left V 5 bases short and J 4 bases short, with 9 bases between. Germline CDR1 LNHDA, CDR2 SQIVND (reference sequence). The DNA of the CDR3 is TGTGCCAGTAGTCCCCTCGGGGGGGCCAACGTCCTGACTTTC. Translated, it gives CASSPLGGANVLTF.

The gene calls are TRBV6-5 and TRBJ1-2; D remains unclear. The V end was cut by 3 bases, the J end by 4 bases, with 15 bases between. The germline CDR1 and CDR2 sequences are MNHEY and SVGAGI. The CDR3 loop spans 15 amino acids. The CDR3 nucleotides read TGTGCCAGCAGTTATACGACCTCCAGGTCCTATGGCTACACCTTC. Its translation: CASSYTTSRSYGYTF.

The chain joins TRBV7-2 to TRBJ2-1; TRBD1 aligns across 12 bases. This CDR3 is 15 amino acids long. Germline lookup yields CDR1 SGHTA and CDR2 FQGNSA. V dropped 6 bases and J dropped 8; count of bases not matched to a gene: 8. The CDR3 sequence: CASRRGTGGDYEQFF. The CDR3, as DNA: TGTGCCAGCAGACGAGGGACAGGGGGCGATTATGAGCAGTTCTTC.

The chain recombines TRBV28 with TRBJ2-5, with D perhaps given as TRBD1 or TRBD2 (5 bases each). Between the trimmed V and J ends, which lost 2 bases and 4 bases, there was a span of 14 bases. The germline V gene encodes CDR1 MDHEN and CDR2 SYDVKM. This CDR3 is built from 15 residues. The CDR3 DNA reads as TGTGCCAGCAGTTTAGGGGGACGTGTCTCAGAGACCCAGTACTTC. Its translation: CASSLGGRVSETQYF.

This chain connects TRBV6-5 to TRBJ2-3; TRBD2 aligns across 10 bases. In germline, CDR1 is MNHEY, CDR2 SVGAGI. V dropped 5 bases and J dropped 1; count of bases not matched to a gene: 3. The CDR3 is 15 amino acids. The CDR3, as DNA: TGTGCCAGCAGTCCGGGGACTAGCGGCACAGATACGCAGTATTTT. Translating it yields CASSPGTSGTDTQYF.

The chain recombines TRBV11-1 with TRBJ2-6; no clear D gene. The CDR3 length is 15 residues. CDR1 is SGHAT and CDR2 is FQDESV in the germline V gene (reference sequence). Trimming took off 4 bases at V and 0 bases at J, with 7 bases between the two ends. CDR3 bases: TGTGCCAGCAGCTCCCGACTCTCTGGGGCCAACGTCCTGACTTTC. Its protein product is CASSSRLSGANVLTF.

In this sample, this clone turned up a few times. The V and J genes are TRBV19 and TRBJ2-7, with a tentative D call TRBD1 (6 bases). Trimming took off 3 bases at V and 1 base at J, with 10 bases between the two ends. Germline V gives CDR1 LNHDA, CDR2 SQIVND (reference sequence). The CDR3 totals 14 residues. CDR3 sequence: CASSISQGSYEQYF. The DNA for the CDR3 is TGTGCCAGTAGTATCAGTCAGGGGTCCTACGAGCAGTACTTC.

This chain joins TRBV11-1 and TRBJ2-7; D possibly corresponds to TRBD2 (5 bases). Trimming removed 4 bases from V and 6 bases from J, with 19 bases in between. The germline CDR1 and CDR2 sequences are SGHAT and FQDESV (reference sequence). This CDR3 region has 15 residues. CDR3 sequence (DNA): TGTGCCAGCAGCTCTGGACTCCCATCAACCGGCGAGCAGTACTTC. This gives the protein CASSSGLPSTGEQYF.

This chain uses TRBV18 with TRBJ1-2; D is perhaps TRBD1 (5 bases). This CDR3 comprises 13 residues. Germline CDR1 is KGHSH and CDR2 is LQKENI. V was pared by 6 bases and J by 5 bases, with 13 bases between. The CDR3 DNA sequence: TGTGCCAGCTCCCCGGACGGGACTTATGGCTACACCTTC. Protein sequence: CASSPDGTYGYTF.

This chain uses TRBV6-6 with TRBJ2-7, with D possibly being TRBD2 (5 bases). Deletions cut 4 bases from V and 7 bases from J, with 11 bases between. This CDR3 has 12 residues. Germline CDR1 and CDR2: MNHNY and SVGAGI (reference sequence). The CDR3 DNA reads TGTGCCAGCAGTTTACCAGGCGGGGAGCAGTACTTC. As protein: CASSLPGGEQYF.

The chain links TRBV27 to TRBJ2-5; D is possibly TRBD2 (5 bases). Germline CDR1 is MNHEY and CDR2 is SMNVEV (reference sequence). This CDR3 is 15 amino acids long. With 2 bases removed from V and 2 bases from J, the gap between germline ends came to 12 bases. The CDR3 protein is CASSLRFSEQETQYF. In nucleotides, the CDR3 is TGTGCCAGCAGTTTAAGGTTTAGCGAGCAAGAGACCCAGTACTTC.

This rearrangement joins TRBV9 to TRBJ1-2; 9 nucleotides match TRBD1. After removal of 4 bases from V and 4 bases from J, the junction contained 2 bases not matched to a gene. This CDR3 is built from 13 residues. Germline V CDR1 and CDR2: SGDLS, YYNGEE. The CDR3 nucleotides read TGTGCCAGCAGCAAGACAGGGGGCTATGGCTACACCTTC. It translates to CASSKTGGYGYTF.

The V gene is TRBV30, the J gene TRBJ2-4, with D unclear. Germline-derived CDR1 and CDR2 are GTSNPN and SVGIG (reference sequence). This CDR3 has 10 residues. Trimming left V 4 bases short and J 11 bases short, with 9 bases between. Written as DNA, the CDR3 is TGTGCCTGGACCCGTCCCCTTCAGTACTTC. Its translation: CAWTRPLQYF.

This chain links TRBV10-3 with TRBJ1-3, with a tentative D call TRBD1 (5 bases). The CDR3 is made up of 14 amino acids. Germline V lookup: CDR1 ENHRY, CDR2 SYGVKD. Trimming removed 3 bases from V and 5 bases from J, with 11 bases in between. Here the CDR3 reads CAISELGDRNTIYF. For the CDR3, the DNA is TGTGCCATCAGTGAACTGGGGGATAGAAACACCATATATTTT.

This clone has just a few counts. The rearrangement uses TRBV28 and TRBJ2-3; 7 bases are a match to TRBD2. Germline V gene data show CDR1 as MDHEN and CDR2 as SYDVKM. This CDR3 spans 16 amino acids. After removal of 5 bases from V and 0 bases from J, the junction contained 8 bases not matched to a gene. The CDR3 DNA reads TGTGCCAGCAGTCCAACTAGCGCGCTTAGCACAGATACGCAGTATTTT. This translates into CASSPTSALSTDTQYF.

The chain combines TRBV5-1 with TRBJ2-5, with TRBD1 as a possible D gene (6 bases). V dropped 2 bases and J dropped 3 bases, with 8 bases sitting between them. Germline V gene lookup returns CDR1 SGHRS and CDR2 YFSETQ. The CDR3 loop spans 13 amino acids. CDR3 in DNA: TGCGCCAGCAGCTTTGCAGGGGAAGAGACCCAGTACTTC. Protein product: CASSFAGEETQYF.